In this sample, the clone carrying this TCR beta chain turned up once. This probably arose from a read error, given a far larger clone one base away. The source of the sample is a study of shared clonotypes between healthy human individuals. The data were produced by immunoSEQ multiplex PCR, yet TCRdb's version contains in-frame clones alone and is incomplete. The data contain 490,000 or so clones, 76% of them seen just once; the ten biggest clones take up 13%. Germline V gene data show CDR1 as SGHRS and CDR2 as YFSETQ. CDR3 length: 15 amino acids. Trimming removed 5 bases from V and 12 bases from J, with 26 bases in between.

Specimen: PBMCs. V usage is TRBV5-1 and J usage is TRBJ1-2; TRBD1 might be the D (6 bases). The origin of this receptor is a middle-aged woman in good health. Some clones in this sample may be carry-over from other donors' samples. This CDR3 is CASSPLGAGVYGHTF. The CDR3 DNA follows: TGCGCCAGCAGTCCGTTGGGCGCAGGGGTTTACGGCCACACCTTC.